Sequencing of this T cell receptor (beta chain) was carried out in a study of blood T cell repertoires in COVID-19. At the level of the study: COVID-19 samples collected from the United States, Italy and Spain covered acute and convalescent phases. The analysed material was cDNA or gDNA that came from T cells, B-cell-depleted T cells, or PBMCs.

CDR1 and CDR2 (germline): LGHNA, YSLEER. The CDR3 is 22 residues long. J gave up 6 bases and V 1 base, and 23 bases lay outside the gene matches. Authors' analysis steps: Estimation of nucleated cell counts was performed using reference gene primer amplification. Profiling relied on immunoSEQ multiplex PCR, and the TCRdb table lists in-frame clones only, not all of them. The V and J calls and clone size come from that table; D and trimming were worked out from the DNA. The sample includes around 180,000 clones, 86% of them seen just once. The J gene is TRBJ2-1, the V gene TRBV4-3; 11 nucleotides match TRBD2. Sequenced material: peripheral blood. This TCR was recovered from a man between 65 and 80 years old with active or convalescent COVID-19. CDR3 in amino acids: CASSQGLRRGLADLSRGNEQFF. CDR3 in DNA: TGCGCCAGCAGCCAAGGGTTGCGAAGGGGACTAGCGGACCTTTCTCGGGGCAATGAGCAGTTCTTC.